This T cell receptor beta chain was identified during a study of cytomegalovirus exposure and HLA in healthy donors. With respect to this clone: Its antigen remains unknown.

Findings and caveats of the study: Rare TCR sequences predominated, though certain public TCRs were found in many donors. The classifier reportedly diagnosed cytomegalovirus status with high sensitivity and specificity. Investigators reported under 200 TCR beta chains as tied to cytomegalovirus.

Only in-frame clones appear in the TCRdb table, and some are missing; sequencing was by immunoSEQ multiplex PCR. The data contain 120,000 or so clones, 90% to 96% of them singletons. V was clipped by 0 bases and J by 2 bases, with 12 bases between them. CDR1 is SGHRS and CDR2 is YFSETQ in the germline V gene. This CDR3 has 15 residues. The sequenced material came from PBMCs. This chain links TRBV5-1 with TRBJ2-7; D unresolved. The source is a man between 18 and 29 years old in good health and CMV-seronegative. CDR3 in amino acids: CASSLAPGFAYEQYF. The CDR3 DNA follows: TGCGCCAGCAGCTTGGCCCCCGGGTTCGCCTACGAGCAGTACTTC.